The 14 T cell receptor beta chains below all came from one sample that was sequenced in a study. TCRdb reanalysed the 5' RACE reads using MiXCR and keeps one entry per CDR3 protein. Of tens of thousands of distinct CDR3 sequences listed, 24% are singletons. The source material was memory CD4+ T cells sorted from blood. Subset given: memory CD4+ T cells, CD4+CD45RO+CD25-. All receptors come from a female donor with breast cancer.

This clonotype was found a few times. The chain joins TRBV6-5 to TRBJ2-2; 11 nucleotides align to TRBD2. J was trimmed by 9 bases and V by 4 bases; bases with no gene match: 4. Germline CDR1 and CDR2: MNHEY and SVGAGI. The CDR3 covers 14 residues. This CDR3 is CASSSTSGRRELFF. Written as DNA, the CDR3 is TGTGCCAGCAGTTCCACTAGCGGGAGAAGGGAGCTGTTTTTT.

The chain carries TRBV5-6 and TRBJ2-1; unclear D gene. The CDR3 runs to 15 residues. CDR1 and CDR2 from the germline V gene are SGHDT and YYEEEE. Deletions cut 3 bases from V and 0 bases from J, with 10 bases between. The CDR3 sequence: CASSSLVSSYNEQFF. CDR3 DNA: TGTGCCAGCAGCTCGTTGGTAAGCTCCTACAATGAGCAGTTCTTC.

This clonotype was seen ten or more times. CDR3 protein: CASSQRGTDYTEAFF. The CDR3, as DNA: TGCGCCAGCAGCCAACGCGGGACGGACTACACTGAAGCTTTCTTT. The chain combines TRBV4-1 with TRBJ1-1, with D perhaps matching TRBD1 (5 bases). Trimming cost V 2 bases and J 3 bases, with 13 bases left between them. Per the germline V gene, CDR1 is MGHRA and CDR2 is YSYEKL. The CDR3 spans 15 residues.

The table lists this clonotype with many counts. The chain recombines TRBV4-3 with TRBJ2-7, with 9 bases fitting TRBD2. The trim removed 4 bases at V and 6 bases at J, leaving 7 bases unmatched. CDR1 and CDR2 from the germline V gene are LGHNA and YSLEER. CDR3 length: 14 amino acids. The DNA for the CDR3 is TGCGCCAGCAGCCCGGGACTAGCTGACACCGAGCAGTACTTC. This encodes CASSPGLADTEQYF.

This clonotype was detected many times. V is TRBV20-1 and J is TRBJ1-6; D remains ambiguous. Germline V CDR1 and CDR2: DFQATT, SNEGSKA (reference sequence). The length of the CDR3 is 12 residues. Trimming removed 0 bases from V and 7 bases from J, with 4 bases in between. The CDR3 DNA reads TGCAGTGCTAGAGACAGCAATTCACCCCTCCACTTT. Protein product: CSARDSNSPLHF.

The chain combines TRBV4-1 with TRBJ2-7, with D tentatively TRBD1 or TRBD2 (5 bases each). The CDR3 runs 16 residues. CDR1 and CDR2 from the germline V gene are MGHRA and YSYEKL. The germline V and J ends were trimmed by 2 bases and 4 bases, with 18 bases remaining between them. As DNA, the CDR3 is TGCGCCAGCAGCCAACCCGGGACGTCGGGACCATACGAGCAGTACTTC. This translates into CASSQPGTSGPYEQYF.

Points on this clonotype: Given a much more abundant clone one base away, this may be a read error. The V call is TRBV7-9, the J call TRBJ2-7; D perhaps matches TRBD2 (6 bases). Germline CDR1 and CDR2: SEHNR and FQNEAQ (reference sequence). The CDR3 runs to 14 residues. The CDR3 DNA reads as TGTACCAGCAGCTGGGCGGGGCCGACCTACGAGCAGTACTTC. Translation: CTSSWAGPTYEQYF.

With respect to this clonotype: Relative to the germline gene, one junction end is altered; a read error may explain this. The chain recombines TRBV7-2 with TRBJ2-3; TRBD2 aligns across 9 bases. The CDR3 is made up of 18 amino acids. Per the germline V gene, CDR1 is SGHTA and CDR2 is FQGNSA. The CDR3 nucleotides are TGTGCCAGCAGCTTAGAGCTGGGGTGGGCTAGCGGGGCAGATGCGCAGTATTTT. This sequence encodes CASSLELGWASGADAQYF.

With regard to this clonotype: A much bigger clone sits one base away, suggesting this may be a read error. Here the CDR3 DNA reads TGTGCCGCCAGTGACACCGGGACAGACACAGATACGCAGTATTTT. Its protein product is CAASDTGTDTDTQYF. The V and J genes are TRBV24-1 and TRBJ2-3; 7 nucleotides agree with TRBD1. CDR3 length equals 15 residues. In germline, CDR1 is KGHDR, CDR2 SFDVKD.

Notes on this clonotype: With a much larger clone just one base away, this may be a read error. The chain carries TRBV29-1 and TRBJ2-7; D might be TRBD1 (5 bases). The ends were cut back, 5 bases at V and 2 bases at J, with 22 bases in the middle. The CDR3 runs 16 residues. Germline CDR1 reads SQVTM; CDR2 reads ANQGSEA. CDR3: CSVIGWAGKATYEQYF. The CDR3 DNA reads TGCAGCGTTATCGGCTGGGCAGGGAAAGCGACCTACGAGCAGTACTTC.

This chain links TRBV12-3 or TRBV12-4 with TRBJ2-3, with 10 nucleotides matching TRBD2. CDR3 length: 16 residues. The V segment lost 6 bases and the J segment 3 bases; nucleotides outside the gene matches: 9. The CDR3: CASRSLAGALTDTQYF. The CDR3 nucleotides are TGTGCCAGCAGGTCCCTAGCGGGAGCTTTAACAGATACGCAGTATTTT.

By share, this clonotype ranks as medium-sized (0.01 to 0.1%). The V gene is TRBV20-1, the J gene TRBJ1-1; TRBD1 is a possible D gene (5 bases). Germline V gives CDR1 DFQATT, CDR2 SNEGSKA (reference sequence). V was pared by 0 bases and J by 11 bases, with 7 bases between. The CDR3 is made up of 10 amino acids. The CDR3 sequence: CSAREGVAFF. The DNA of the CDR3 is TGCAGTGCTAGAGAGGGGGTGGCTTTCTTT.

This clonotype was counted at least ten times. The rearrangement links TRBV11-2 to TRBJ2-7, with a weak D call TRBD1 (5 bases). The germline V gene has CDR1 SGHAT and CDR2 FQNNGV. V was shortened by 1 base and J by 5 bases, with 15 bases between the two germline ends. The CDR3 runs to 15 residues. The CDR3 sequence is CASSLGLGHLDEQYF. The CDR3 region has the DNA TGTGCCAGCAGCTTAGGACTTGGACACTTGGACGAGCAGTACTTC. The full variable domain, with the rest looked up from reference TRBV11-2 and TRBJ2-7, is EAGVAQSPRYKIIEKRQSVAFWCNPISGHATLYWYQQILGQGPKLLIQFQNNGVVDDSQLPKDRFSAERLKGVDSTLKIQPAKLEDSAVYLCASSLGLGHLDEQYFGPGTRLTVT.

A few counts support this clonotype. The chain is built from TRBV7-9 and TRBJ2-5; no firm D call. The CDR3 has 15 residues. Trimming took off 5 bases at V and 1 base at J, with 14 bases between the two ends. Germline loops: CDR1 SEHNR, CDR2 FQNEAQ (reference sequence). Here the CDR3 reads CASSPPYSIQETQYF. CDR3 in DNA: TGTGCCAGCAGCCCACCTTACAGTATCCAAGAGACCCAGTACTTC.